Listed here are 10 T cell receptor beta chains from one sample, sequenced in a study of OX40 agonist ivuxolimab in advanced cancers. The method was immunoSEQ multiplex PCR; TCRdb's version includes in-frame clones alone and lacks a portion of them. The table shows 65,000 to 95,000 clones, with about 86% occurring only once. The sequences come from CD4+ or CD8+ T cells sorted from blood, collected in a trial of the OX40 agonist ivuxolimab. The receptors shown here come from an adult with an advanced solid tumor such as melanoma, head and neck, liver or kidney cancer.

The gene calls are TRBV5-1 and TRBJ1-3, with unresolved D. V lost 3 bases and J 0 bases, leaving 7 bases between the germline ends. This CDR3 contains 14 residues. Germline-derived CDR1 and CDR2 are SGHRS and YFSETQ. CDR3 in DNA: TGCGCCAGCAGCTCTCCGTCCTCTGGAAACACCATATATTTT. Protein: CASSSPSSGNTIYF.

The chain recombines TRBV28 with TRBJ2-6, with D unresolved. V lost 6 bases to trimming and J lost 3 bases, with 15 bases between them. The CDR3 is made up of 16 amino acids. Germline loops: CDR1 MDHEN, CDR2 SYDVKM. The CDR3 nucleotides are TGTGCCAGCAGAACTCAGGCGGCCTTTGGGGCCAACGTCCTGACTTTC. This gives the protein CASRTQAAFGANVLTF.

The V and J genes are TRBV11-3 and TRBJ2-7; D is possibly TRBD1 or TRBD2 (6 bases each). V was trimmed by 5 bases and J by 5 bases, leaving 13 bases between them. CDR3 length: 13 amino acids. Germline assignment: CDR1 SGHNT and CDR2 YENEEA. This chain's CDR3 is CASSERRGDEQYF. In DNA, the CDR3 is TGTGCCAGCAGCGAGAGAAGGGGGGACGAGCAGTACTTC.

The table lists this clone with a few counts. This chain connects TRBV6-1 to TRBJ1-6, with a tentative D call TRBD1 (5 bases). This CDR3 region has 14 residues. V lost 3 bases, J lost 13 bases, and 16 bases lay in between. The germline V gene encodes CDR1 MNHNS and CDR2 SASEGT. The CDR3 reads CASSEIAGTRPLHF. In DNA form, the CDR3 reads TGTGCCAGCAGTGAGATCGCCGGGACTAGGCCCCTCCACTTT.

The chain carries TRBV14 and TRBJ1-1; 8 bases match TRBD1. Germline CDR1 and CDR2: SGHDN and FVKESK. V lost 8 bases to trimming and J lost 1 base; unmatched junction nucleotides: 6. This CDR3 has 14 residues. The CDR3 coding sequence is TGTGCCAGCTACCGGACAGGGCAGAACACTGAAGCTTTCTTT. Translation gives CASYRTGQNTEAFF.

The chain uses TRBV11-1 and TRBJ2-7, with D perhaps matching TRBD2 (6 bases). CDR3 size: 14 residues. Trimming cost V 2 bases and J 0 bases, with 8 bases left between them. Germline assignment: CDR1 SGHAT and CDR2 FQDESV (reference sequence). The chain's CDR3 is CASSLSGPSYEQYF. Here the CDR3 DNA reads TGTGCCAGCAGCTTAAGCGGGCCCTCCTACGAGCAGTACTTC.

This clone was counted once. V gene TRBV5-6 combines with J gene TRBJ2-7, with 7 bases lining up with TRBD2. V gave up 4 bases and J gave up 2 bases; unmatched junction bases: 9. This CDR3 contains 15 residues. Per germline, CDR1 SGHDT and CDR2 YYEEEE. CDR3 amino acids: CASSRELAVPYEQYF. The DNA of the CDR3 is TGTGCCAGCAGCCGGGAGCTAGCGGTTCCCTACGAGCAGTACTTC.

The rearrangement links TRBV4-2 to TRBJ1-3, with D uncertain. This CDR3 spans 12 amino acids. Germline CDR1 and CDR2: LGHNA and YNFKEQ. Trimming left V 2 bases short and J 3 bases short, with 2 bases between. This CDR3 is CASSQNGNTIYF. In DNA, the CDR3 is TGTGCCAGCAGCCAAAATGGAAACACCATATATTTT.

The chain combines TRBV18 with TRBJ2-7, with TRBD2 matching 13 bases. The CDR3 spans 16 residues. CDR1 and CDR2 (germline): KGHSH, LQKENI. V dropped 3 bases and J dropped 5; count of bases not matched to a gene: 7. The CDR3 coding sequence is TGTGCCAGCTCACCTCGGACTAGCGGGAGTTCTGACGAGCAGTACTTC. Its translation is CASSPRTSGSSDEQYF.

This chain links TRBV5-8 with TRBJ2-2; D gene uncertain. Trimming cost V 1 base and J 6 bases, with 4 bases left between them. Germline values: CDR1 SGHTS, CDR2 YDEGEE. This CDR3 contains 12 residues. In nucleotides, the CDR3 is TGTGCCAGCAGCTTGTCTGCCGGGGAGCTGTTTTTT. Residues: CASSLSAGELFF.